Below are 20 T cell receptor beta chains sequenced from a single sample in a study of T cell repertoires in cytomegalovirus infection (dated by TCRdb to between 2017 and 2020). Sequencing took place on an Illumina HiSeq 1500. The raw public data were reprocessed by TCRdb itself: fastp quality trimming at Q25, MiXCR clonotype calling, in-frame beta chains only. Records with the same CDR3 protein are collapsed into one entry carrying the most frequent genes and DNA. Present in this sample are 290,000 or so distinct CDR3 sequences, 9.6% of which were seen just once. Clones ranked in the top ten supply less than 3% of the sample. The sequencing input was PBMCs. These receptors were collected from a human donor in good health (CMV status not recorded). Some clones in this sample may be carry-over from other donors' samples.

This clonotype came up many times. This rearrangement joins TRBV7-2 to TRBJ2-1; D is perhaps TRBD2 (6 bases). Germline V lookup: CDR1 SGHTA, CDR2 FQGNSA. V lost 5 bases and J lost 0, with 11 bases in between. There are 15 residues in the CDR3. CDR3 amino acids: CASSRPTSSYNEQFF. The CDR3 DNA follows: TGTGCCAGCAGCCGCCCGACTAGCTCCTACAATGAGCAGTTCTTC.

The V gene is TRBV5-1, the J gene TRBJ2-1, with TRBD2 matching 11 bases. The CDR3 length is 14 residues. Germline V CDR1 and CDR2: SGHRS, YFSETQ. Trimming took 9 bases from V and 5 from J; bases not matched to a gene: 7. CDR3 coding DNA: TGCGCCACTGGAACTAGCGGGGGAAACAATGAGCAGTTCTTC. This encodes CATGTSGGNNEQFF.

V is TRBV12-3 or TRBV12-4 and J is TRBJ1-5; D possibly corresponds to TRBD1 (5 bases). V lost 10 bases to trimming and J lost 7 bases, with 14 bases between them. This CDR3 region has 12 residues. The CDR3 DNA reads TGTGCCATCGGAGAGGCAGGGCAGCCCCAGCATTTT. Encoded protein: CAIGEAGQPQHF.

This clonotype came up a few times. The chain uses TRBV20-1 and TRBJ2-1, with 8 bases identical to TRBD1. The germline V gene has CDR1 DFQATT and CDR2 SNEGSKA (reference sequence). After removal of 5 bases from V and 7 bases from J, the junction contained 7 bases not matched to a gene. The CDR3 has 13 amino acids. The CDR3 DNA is TGCAGTGCTTCCGGGACAGGCTCAAATGAGCAGTTCTTC. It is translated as CSASGTGSNEQFF.

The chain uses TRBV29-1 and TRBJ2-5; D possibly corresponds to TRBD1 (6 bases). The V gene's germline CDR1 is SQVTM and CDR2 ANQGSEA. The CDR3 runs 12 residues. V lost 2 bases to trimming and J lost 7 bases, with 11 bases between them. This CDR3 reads CSVEKQGPTQYF. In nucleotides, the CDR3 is TGCAGCGTTGAAAAACAGGGCCCGACCCAGTACTTC.

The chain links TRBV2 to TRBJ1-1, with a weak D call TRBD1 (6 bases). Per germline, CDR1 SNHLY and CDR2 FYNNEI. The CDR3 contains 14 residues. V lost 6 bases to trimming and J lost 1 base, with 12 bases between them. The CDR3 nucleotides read TGTGCCAGCAGGTCCAGGGGACCGAACACTGAAGCTTTCTTT. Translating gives CASRSRGPNTEAFF.

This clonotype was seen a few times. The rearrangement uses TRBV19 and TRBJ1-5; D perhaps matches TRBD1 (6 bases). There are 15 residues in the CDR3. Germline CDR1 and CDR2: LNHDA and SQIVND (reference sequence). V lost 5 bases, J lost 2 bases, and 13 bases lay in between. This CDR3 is CASSVTGFGNQPQHF. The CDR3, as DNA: TGTGCCAGTAGTGTAACAGGGTTTGGCAATCAGCCCCAGCATTTT.

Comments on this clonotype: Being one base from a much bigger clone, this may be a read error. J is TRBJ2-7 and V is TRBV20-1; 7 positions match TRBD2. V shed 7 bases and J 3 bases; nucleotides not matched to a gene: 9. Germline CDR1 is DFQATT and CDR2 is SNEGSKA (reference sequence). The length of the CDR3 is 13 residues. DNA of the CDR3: TGCAGTGACGTAGCGGGCATGGGCTACGAGCAGTACTTC. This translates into CSDVAGMGYEQYF.

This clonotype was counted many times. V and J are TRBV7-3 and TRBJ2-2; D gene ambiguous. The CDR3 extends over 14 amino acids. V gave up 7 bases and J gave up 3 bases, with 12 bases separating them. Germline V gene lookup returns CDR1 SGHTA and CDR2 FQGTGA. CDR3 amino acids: CASKKIWDTGELFF. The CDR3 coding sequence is TGTGCCAGCAAAAAGATTTGGGACACCGGGGAGCTGTTTTTT.

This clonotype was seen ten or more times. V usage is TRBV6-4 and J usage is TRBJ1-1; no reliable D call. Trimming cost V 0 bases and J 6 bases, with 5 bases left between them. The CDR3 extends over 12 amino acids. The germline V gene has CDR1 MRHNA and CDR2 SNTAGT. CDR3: CASSDSGAEAFF. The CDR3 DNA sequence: TGTGCCAGCAGTGACTCCGGGGCTGAAGCTTTCTTT.

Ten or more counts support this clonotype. CDR3 protein: CASSFLSASQFYGYTF. The CDR3 DNA reads TGTGCCAGCAGCTTTCTATCGGCCTCCCAATTCTATGGCTACACCTTC. V usage is TRBV7-2 and J usage is TRBJ1-2, with D hard to call. The germline V and J ends were trimmed by 3 bases and 4 bases, with 18 bases remaining between them. Per germline, CDR1 SGHTA and CDR2 FQGNSA. This CDR3 is built from 16 residues.

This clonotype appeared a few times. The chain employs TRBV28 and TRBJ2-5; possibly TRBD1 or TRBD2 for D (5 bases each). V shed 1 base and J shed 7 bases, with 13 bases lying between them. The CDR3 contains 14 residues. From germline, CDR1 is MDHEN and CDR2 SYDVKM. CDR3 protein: CASSLSGIQGTQYF. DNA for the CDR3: TGTGCCAGCAGTTTATCCGGGATCCAGGGGACCCAGTACTTC.

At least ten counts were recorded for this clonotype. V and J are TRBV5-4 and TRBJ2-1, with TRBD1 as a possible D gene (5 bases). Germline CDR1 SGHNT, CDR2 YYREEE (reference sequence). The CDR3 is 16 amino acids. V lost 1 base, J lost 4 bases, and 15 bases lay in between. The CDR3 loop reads CASSLLETVVYNEQFF. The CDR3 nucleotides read TGTGCCAGCAGCTTGCTCGAGACAGTAGTTTACAATGAGCAGTTCTTC.

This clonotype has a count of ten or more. The CDR3, as DNA: TGCGCCAGCAGCTTGGATAACGAGCAGTACTTC. Amino acid sequence: CASSLDNEQYF. The V call is TRBV5-1, the J call TRBJ2-7, with unresolved D. V was cut by 0 bases and J by 5 bases, with 3 bases left in between. Germline assignment: CDR1 SGHRS and CDR2 YFSETQ. The CDR3 totals 11 residues.

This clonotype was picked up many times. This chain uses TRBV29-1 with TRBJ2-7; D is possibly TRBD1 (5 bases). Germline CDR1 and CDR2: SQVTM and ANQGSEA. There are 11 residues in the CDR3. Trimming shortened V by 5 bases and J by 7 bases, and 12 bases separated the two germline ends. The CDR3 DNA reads TGCAGCGTTACAGACCCAGGGGAGCAGTACTTC. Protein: CSVTDPGEQYF.

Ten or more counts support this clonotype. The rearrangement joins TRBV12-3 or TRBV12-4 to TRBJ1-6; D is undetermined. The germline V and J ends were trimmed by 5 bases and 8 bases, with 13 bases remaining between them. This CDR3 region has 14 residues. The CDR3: CASSPSGRYSPLHF. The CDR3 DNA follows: TGTGCCAGCAGTCCCTCCGGGCGATATTCACCCCTCCACTTT.

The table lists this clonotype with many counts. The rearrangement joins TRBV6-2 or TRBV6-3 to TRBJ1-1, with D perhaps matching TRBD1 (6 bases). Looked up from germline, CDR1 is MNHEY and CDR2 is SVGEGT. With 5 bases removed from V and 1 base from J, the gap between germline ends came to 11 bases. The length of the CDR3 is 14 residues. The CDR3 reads CASSDLQGNTEAFF. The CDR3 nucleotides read TGTGCCAGCAGTGACTTACAGGGGAACACTGAAGCTTTCTTT.

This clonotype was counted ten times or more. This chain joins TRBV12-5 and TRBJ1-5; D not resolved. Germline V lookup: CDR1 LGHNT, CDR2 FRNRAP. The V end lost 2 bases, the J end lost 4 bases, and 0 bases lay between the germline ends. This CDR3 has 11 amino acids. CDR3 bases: TGTGCTAGTGGTTTGAATCAGCCCCAGCATTTT. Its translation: CASGLNQPQHF.

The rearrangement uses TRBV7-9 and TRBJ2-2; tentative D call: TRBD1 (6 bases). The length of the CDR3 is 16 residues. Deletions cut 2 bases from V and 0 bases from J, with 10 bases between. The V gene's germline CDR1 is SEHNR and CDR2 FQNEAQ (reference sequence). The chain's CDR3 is CASSLLRGTNTGELFF. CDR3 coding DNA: TGTGCCAGCAGCTTACTGAGGGGGACGAACACCGGGGAGCTGTTTTTT.

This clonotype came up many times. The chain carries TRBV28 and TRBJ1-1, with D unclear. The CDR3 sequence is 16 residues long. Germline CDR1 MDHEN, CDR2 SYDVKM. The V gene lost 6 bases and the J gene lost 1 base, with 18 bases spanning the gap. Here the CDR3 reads CASRPSGSPGNTEAFF. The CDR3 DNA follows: TGTGCCAGCAGGCCCTCCGGGTCCCCGGGGAACACTGAAGCTTTCTTT. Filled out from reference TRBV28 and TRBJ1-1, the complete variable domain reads DVKVTQSSRYLVKRTGEKVFLECVQDMDHENMFWYRQDPGLGLRLIYFSYDVKMKEKGDIPEGYSVSREKKERFSLILESASTNQTSMYLCASRPSGSPGNTEAFFGQGTRLTVV.